The 3 T cell receptor beta chains given below trace back to one sample, sequenced in a study of blood T cells in healthy people across ages. Using a J-beta primer mix together with a sample-barcoded 5' primer, a second PCR was run for about 6 to 12 cycles. TCRdb re-called the 5' RACE reads with MiXCR, one entry per CDR3 protein. The sample carries some 800,000 distinct CDR3 sequences, roughly 25% recorded once. This sample was shared with a second study, whose subject was T cells of mothers and their children.

Sample: blood. These receptor sequences come from a boy younger than 18 in good health.

The rearrangement uses TRBV2 and TRBJ1-4, with 8 bases aligning to TRBD1. V shed 6 bases, J shed 0 bases, and the junction held 9 bases outside the gene matches. From germline, CDR1 is SNHLY and CDR2 FYNNEI. The CDR3 sequence is 17 residues long. The CDR3 DNA sequence: TGTGCCAGCAGAGGCGGGACAGGACATGCAACTAATGAAAAACTGTTTTTT. It is translated as CASRGGTGHATNEKLFF.

This chain uses TRBV29-1 with TRBJ2-4; D is perhaps TRBD1 (6 bases). The germline V and J ends were trimmed by 1 base and 1 base, with 11 bases remaining between them. Germline loops: CDR1 SQVTM, CDR2 ANQGSEA. The CDR3 loop spans 15 amino acids. DNA for the CDR3: TGCAGCGTTGAAGTCCCTCAGGGGGCCAAAAACATTCAGTACTTC. Protein: CSVEVPQGAKNIQYF.

The V call is TRBV20-1, the J call TRBJ1-1; D is perhaps TRBD1 (5 bases). The CDR3 has 11 residues. Germline CDR1 DFQATT, CDR2 SNEGSKA (reference sequence). Trimming removed 2 bases at V and 11 bases at J, with 12 bases between. CDR3 sequence: CSARISGSAFF. The CDR3 DNA sequence: TGCAGTGCTAGAATATCAGGGAGCGCTTTCTTT.